This is a list of T cell receptor beta chains from one sample in a study of cytomegalovirus exposure and HLA in healthy donors. Clones were sequenced by immunoSEQ multiplex PCR, and TCRdb holds only the in-frame ones, with some missing. The sample lists about 160,000 clones; 80% to 85% were seen once. Sequenced: PBMCs. The origin of the receptors is a male donor in good health and CMV-seropositive. Each CDR3 is given with its conserved first and last residue. The D gene is left open where the match is weak. Clone size is shown for a subset of rows, as once, few, many or a class of expanded clone.

j_call,v_call,clone_size,d_call,cdr3_nt,cdr3_aa
TRBJ2-1,TRBV10-3,few,TRBD1,TGTGCCATCAGATGGGACAGCTCCTACAATGAGCAGTTCTTC,CAIRWDSSYNEQFF
TRBJ2-5,TRBV13,.,.,TGTGCCAGCAGCTCCCGGGACTCCAGTTTCCAAGAGACCCAGTACTTC,CASSSRDSSFQETQYF
TRBJ1-2,TRBV5-6,few,.,TGTGCCAGCAGCTTGGTGGGAGTTAATGGCTACACCTTC,CASSLVGVNGYTF
TRBJ1-1,TRBV6-5,.,TRBD1,TGTGCCAGCAGCCGGACAGGGGGCACTGAAGCTTTCTTT,CASSRTGGTEAFF
TRBJ1-1,TRBV7-2,.,TRBD1,TGTGCCAGCAGCACACAGGGGGCAGCCACTGAAGCTTTCTTT,CASSTQGAATEAFF
TRBJ1-3,TRBV30,.,TRBD1,TGTGCCTGGAAGACAGGGCTGTCTGGGAACACCATATATTTT,CAWKTGLSGNTIYF
TRBJ1-1,TRBV5-1,.,TRBD1,TGCGCCAGCAGTTACAGGGGTACTGAAGCTTTCTTT,CASSYRGTEAFF
TRBJ1-5,TRBV7-8,.,.,TGTGCCAGCAGCCCTGGTCGGGGGACTACGGTATATCCTAGCAATCAGCCCCAGCATTTT,CASSPGRGTTVYPSNQPQHF
TRBJ1-5,TRBV2,.,TRBD1,TGTGCCAGCAGTGAGATGGGACAGGGGGTTCAGCCCCAGCATTTT,CASSEMGQGVQPQHF
TRBJ1-4,TRBV5-4,.,TRBD1,TGTGCCAGCAGCTTCGGGACAGGATCAGCAACTAATGAAAAACTGTTTTTT,CASSFGTGSATNEKLFF
TRBJ2-7,TRBV4-3,once,.,TGCGCCAGCAGCCTACGGGGAGTGGCCTACGAGCAGTACTTC,CASSLRGVAYEQYF
TRBJ2-1,TRBV5-4,.,.,TGTGCCAGCAGCTTGGAAGGGGGCAATGAGCAGTTCTTC,CASSLEGGNEQFF
TRBJ2-7,TRBV6-5,.,TRBD1,TGTGCCAGCAGTTACTCGCTCCAGGGGGATTACGAGCAGTACTTC,CASSYSLQGDYEQYF
TRBJ2-1,TRBV7-9,.,TRBD2,TGTGCCAGCAGCTTAGACGGGACTAGCATCAATGAGCAGTTCTTC,CASSLDGTSINEQFF
TRBJ2-2,TRBV4-2,few,TRBD2,TGTGCCAGCAGCCAAGTAGGCGGGGGGGTGACCGGGGAGCTGTTTTTT,CASSQVGGGVTGELFF
TRBJ1-1,TRBV7-6,.,.,TGTGCCAGCAGCTTAGTTGGGCAGGGCACTGAAGCTTTCTTT,CASSLVGQGTEAFF
TRBJ2-3,TRBV6-4,.,TRBD2,TGTGCCAGCAGTGAAGCGGGAAGCACAGATACGCAGTATTTT,CASSEAGSTDTQYF
TRBJ1-1,TRBV19,few,.,TGTGCCAGTAGTATAGTTGGGGCCGACACTGAAGCTTTCTTT,CASSIVGADTEAFF
TRBJ1-4,TRBV7-6,.,.,TGTGCCAGCAGCTTAGTGGACAGTTATAATGAAAAACTGTTTTTT,CASSLVDSYNEKLFF
TRBJ1-5,TRBV28,once,.,TGTGCCAGCAGTTTTGATCAGGGGAAGAGCAATCAGCCCCAGCATTTT,CASSFDQGKSNQPQHF
TRBJ1-1,TRBV13,.,.,TGTGCCAGCAGCCGTATCAGGGGAGGGGGGACTGAAGCTTTCTTT,CASSRIRGGGTEAFF
TRBJ2-1,TRBV28,.,TRBD2,TGTGCCAGCAGTGCCCCCGGGACGGGAGGCTCCCGTGGGGGGGAGCAGTTCTTC,CASSAPGTGGSRGGEQFF
TRBJ1-5,TRBV18,.,.,TGTGCCAGCTCAGCTTCGACAAGACTAAGCAATCAGCCCCAGCATTTT,CASSASTRLSNQPQHF
TRBJ2-7,TRBV28,.,.,TGTGCCAGCAGCCCCGACAGTGCCTACGAGCAGTACTTC,CASSPDSAYEQYF
TRBJ2-1,TRBV4-3,.,.,TGCGCCAGCAGCCAAGGGCTAGCTTGGTTCGATGAGCAGTTCTTC,CASSQGLAWFDEQFF
TRBJ2-7,TRBV6-5,.,.,TGTGCCAGCTCTCTAACAGGAAGGTTCGACGAGCAGTACTTC,CASSLTGRFDEQYF
TRBJ1-4,TRBV6-5,.,TRBD1,TGTGCCAGCAGAGGGACAGGGACTAATGAAAAACTGTTTTTT,CASRGTGTNEKLFF
TRBJ1-4,TRBV5-6,few,TRBD1,TGTGCCAGCAGCGGGAACCCGACAGGGGGGGGAAAACTGTTTTTT,CASSGNPTGGGKLFF
TRBJ2-3,TRBV6-5,.,.,TGTGCCAGCAGTTCTCTTCGTACGCAGTATTTT,CASSSLRTQYF
TRBJ1-2,TRBV6-1,.,.,TGTGCCAGCAGTGAGATACCACAGGCAAACTATGGCTACACCTTC,CASSEIPQANYGYTF
TRBJ1-2,TRBV29-1,.,.,TGCAGCGTTGAGTCTTCTGGCTCCAACTATGGCTACACCTTC,CSVESSGSNYGYTF
TRBJ2-1,TRBV5-4,.,.,TGTGCCAGCAGCTTGGACCAGGGGTTCTTCCGTGAGCAGTTCTTC,CASSLDQGFFREQFF
TRBJ1-5,TRBV27,.,TRBD1,TGTGCCAGCAGTTTATCCTGGCAGGGGGGAAATCAGCCCCAGCATTTT,CASSLSWQGGNQPQHF
TRBJ2-5,TRBV7-7,.,.,TGTGCCAGCAGCTTAGTCACCAGAGAGACCCAGTACTTC,CASSLVTRETQYF
TRBJ1-1,TRBV7-2,.,TRBD1,TGTGCCAGCAGCCCAAGACAGGGAGTATTCTCCGAAGCTTTCTTT,CASSPRQGVFSEAFF
TRBJ1-2,TRBV7-2,once,.,TGTGCCAGCAGCTTAGCGGCCAGGGGTCTGGATGGCTACACCTTC,CASSLAARGLDGYTF
TRBJ2-7,TRBV27,.,TRBD2,TGTGCCAGCAGTTTACGTCCTCCGACTAGCGGATCTTACGAGCAGTACTTC,CASSLRPPTSGSYEQYF
TRBJ2-1,TRBV9,.,TRBD2,TGTGCCAGCAGCGTTGGGACTAGAGGAGGCGAGCAGTTCTTC,CASSVGTRGGEQFF
TRBJ2-7,TRBV5-1,.,TRBD1,TGCGCCAGCAGCGACGGACAGGGGGTATACGAGCAGTACTTC,CASSDGQGVYEQYF
TRBJ2-2,TRBV6-5,.,.,TGTGCCAGCATCCAACAGAACACCGGGGAGCTGTTTTTT,CASIQQNTGELFF
TRBJ1-5,TRBV27,.,.,TGTGCCAGCAGTTTACAGGGATCGGATCAGCCCCAGCATTTT,CASSLQGSDQPQHF
TRBJ2-1,TRBV27,.,TRBD2,TGTGCCAGCAGTTTAAGGACGGGAGGGCGGGATGAGCAGTTCTTC,CASSLRTGGRDEQFF
TRBJ2-7,TRBV7-2,.,.,TGTGCCAGCAGCTTACAAGCTTACGAGCAGTACTTC,CASSLQAYEQYF
TRBJ2-7,TRBV7-9,.,.,TGTGCCAGCAGCTCGGACAGCGATCTCTACGAGCAGTACTTC,CASSSDSDLYEQYF
TRBJ1-5,TRBV5-1,.,.,TGCGCCAGCAGCTTTACTAATCAGCCCCAGCATTTT,CASSFTNQPQHF
TRBJ2-7,TRBV10-3,.,TRBD1,TGTGCCATCAGTGAGTCTCGGGCAGGGGGCGAGCAGTACTTC,CAISESRAGGEQYF
TRBJ2-2,TRBV7-2,.,TRBD1,TGTGCCAGCAGCTTCGGCAGGGGGAAAACCGGGGAGCTGTTTTTT,CASSFGRGKTGELFF
TRBJ2-7,TRBV18,.,.,TGTGCCAGCTCATCTGACAGGCCGAGCTCCTACGAGCAGTACTTC,CASSSDRPSSYEQYF
TRBJ1-1,TRBV5-1,.,.,TGCGCCAGCAGCTTGTGGGAGGGTGTTTGGCGGGCTCCTCGGGACACTGAAGCTTTCTTT,CASSLWEGVWRAPRDTEAFF
TRBJ1-4,TRBV4-1,.,TRBD1,TGCGCCAGCAGCCAACAGACAGGGGGGGATGAAAAACTGTTTTTT,CASSQQTGGDEKLFF
TRBJ1-1,TRBV19,.,TRBD1,TGTGCCAGTAGTATGAGGGTGCCCCCGGGACAGAAGAACACTGAAGCTTTCTTT,CASSMRVPPGQKNTEAFF
TRBJ2-7,TRBV9,.,.,TGTGCCAGCAGCCGGAGGGGATCCTACGAGCAGTACTTC,CASSRRGSYEQYF
TRBJ1-4,TRBV19,.,.,TGTGCCAGTAGTAGGAGGGATGAAAAACTGTTTTTT,CASSRRDEKLFF
TRBJ2-7,TRBV2,.,.,TGTGCCAGCAGAGACATTCGGACGGATTGGGGCTTGGAGCAGTACTTC,CASRDIRTDWGLEQYF
TRBJ2-1,TRBV7-8,.,TRBD2,TGTGCCAGCAGCTTCGGGCTAGCGGGGCCAAATGAGCAGTTCTTC,CASSFGLAGPNEQFF
TRBJ1-5,TRBV4-1,.,.,TGCGCCAGCAGCCTCCCGGGGGGCAATCAGCCCCAGCATTTT,CASSLPGGNQPQHF
TRBJ2-6,TRBV7-9,.,TRBD1,TGTGCCAGCAGCTGGGACAGGGCCTTCTCTGGGGCCAACGTCCTGACTTTC,CASSWDRAFSGANVLTF
TRBJ1-5,TRBV4-1,.,TRBD1,TGCGCCAGCAGCCGCCCCGGGACAGATAATCAGCCCCAGCATTTT,CASSRPGTDNQPQHF
TRBJ2-7,TRBV5-6,.,TRBD1,TGTGCCAGCAGCCAAGACAGGGGACGTTTTGAGCAGTACTTC,CASSQDRGRFEQYF
TRBJ1-2,TRBV5-4,.,TRBD1,TGTGCCAGCAGCCTACAGGGGTCTTACTATGGCTACACCTTC,CASSLQGSYYGYTF